These 26 T cell receptor beta chains share one sample of origin, sequenced in a study of T-cell reconstitution after alpha-beta-depleted transplantation in children. Unique molecular identifiers were incorporated during preparation of the TCRbeta library. MiXCR, run by TCRdb on the PCR reads, gives a single entry per CDR3 protein. The table has 450,000 to 700,000 distinct CDR3 sequences, over 25% seen once. The material sequenced was PBMCs, taken before TCRalphabeta/CD19-depleted stem cell transplant. The receptors originated from a boy less than two years old with Wiskott-Aldrich syndrome, due to receive a stem cell transplant.

This clonotype was seen at least ten times. This sequence joins TRBV27 and TRBJ1-6; D gene unclear. Per the germline V gene, CDR1 is MNHEY and CDR2 is SMNVEV (reference sequence). Trimming pared 3 bases from V and 10 bases from J, leaving 7 bases between. CDR3 length: 12 residues. The CDR3 spells CASSLAGSPLHF. The CDR3 DNA reads TGTGCCAGCAGTTTGGCAGGCTCACCCCTCCACTTT.

This chain connects TRBV5-5 to TRBJ1-1; possible D gene TRBD1, 5 bases. In germline, CDR1 is SGHKS, CDR2 YYEKEE (reference sequence). The CDR3 has 16 amino acids. V was shortened by 3 bases and J by 11 bases, with 26 bases between the two germline ends. The CDR3 DNA is TGTGCCAGCAGCTCGGTGTTCGGGACGCCCACCGAAGAGGCTTTCTTT. It translates to CASSSVFGTPTEEAFF.

This chain links TRBV4-1 with TRBJ2-1, with TRBD1 matching over 10 bases. V dropped 1 base and J dropped 5; count of bases not matched to a gene: 8. This CDR3 is 17 amino acids long. Per the germline V gene, CDR1 is MGHRA and CDR2 is YSYEKL. CDR3 bases: TGCGCCAGCAGCCAAGCTGGAGCCGGGACAGGGGACAATGAGCAGTTCTTC. As protein: CASSQAGAGTGDNEQFF.

This chain connects TRBV6-1 to TRBJ2-7; D remains ambiguous. Germline CDR1 and CDR2: MNHNS and SASEGT. The ends were cut back, 2 bases at V and 5 bases at J, with 13 bases in the middle. The CDR3 is 14 residues long. DNA for the CDR3: TGTGCCAGCAGTGAATGGCCCGCACGGGACGAGCAGTACTTC. Translation gives CASSEWPARDEQYF.

The genes are TRBV6-1 and TRBJ2-7, with D possibly matching TRBD2 (6 bases). CDR1 MNHNS and CDR2 SASEGT come from the germline V gene. This CDR3 is 14 amino acids long. V was clipped by 5 bases and J by 2 bases, with 13 bases between them. CDR3 DNA: TGTGCCAGCAGTCCCTGGGACTTAGCCTACGAGCAGTACTTC. Translated: CASSPWDLAYEQYF.

This chain connects TRBV12-3 or TRBV12-4 to TRBJ2-7, with D possibly TRBD1 on 6 matching bases. This CDR3 has 12 amino acids. The germline V and J ends were trimmed by 6 bases and 6 bases, with 12 bases remaining between them. The CDR3 reads CASRTGTREQYF. The CDR3 coding sequence is TGTGCCAGCAGAACCGGGACACGCGAGCAGTACTTC.

The genes are TRBV7-3 and TRBJ2-1; tentatively, D is TRBD2 (5 bases). Trimming took off 4 bases at V and 9 bases at J, with 13 bases between the two ends. Germline lookup yields CDR1 SGHTA and CDR2 FQGTGA. There are 13 residues in the CDR3. The CDR3 reads CASSYTRSLEQFF. The CDR3 nucleotides read TGTGCCAGCAGCTATACTAGGTCTCTTGAGCAGTTCTTC.

The chain has TRBV24-1 and TRBJ2-5; 8 positions match TRBD1. Germline-derived CDR1 and CDR2 are KGHDR and SFDVKD. Losses at the gene ends were 3 bases for V and 4 bases for J; bases not matched to a gene: 6. This CDR3 comprises 15 residues. CDR3 in amino acids: CATSDHRTGRETQYF. DNA of the CDR3: TGTGCCACCAGTGATCACAGGACAGGGCGAGAGACCCAGTACTTC.

The rearrangement links TRBV6-1 to TRBJ2-4; 8 bases fit TRBD2. After removal of 5 bases from V and 0 bases from J, the junction contained 15 bases not matched to a gene. Germline V gene sequence: CDR1 MNHNS, CDR2 SASEGT. The CDR3 extends over 19 amino acids. CDR3 protein: CASSLTGGAGILAKNIQYF. For the CDR3, the DNA is TGTGCCAGCAGTCTCACCGGGGGGGCTGGGATACTAGCCAAAAACATTCAGTACTTC.

The V gene is TRBV28, the J gene TRBJ2-7; D ambiguous. The germline CDR1 and CDR2 sequences are MDHEN and SYDVKM. Trimming shortened V by 5 bases and J by 0 bases, and 14 bases separated the two germline ends. The CDR3 contains 15 residues. The CDR3 DNA reads TGTGCCAGCAGTGCGACTCCATTGAGCTCCTACGAGCAGTACTTC. It yields the protein CASSATPLSSYEQYF.

This clonotype has just a few counts. This chain uses TRBV28 with TRBJ1-5; TRBD1 matches 7 bases. Germline CDR1 and CDR2: MDHEN and SYDVKM. Trimming cost V 6 bases and J 3 bases; bases outside gene matches: 11. This CDR3 region has 16 residues. DNA of the CDR3: TGTGCCAGCAGCCTAAACGCGGGACAGCCCAATCAGCCCCAGCATTTT. Translating it yields CASSLNAGQPNQPQHF. The full variable domain, in which reference TRBV28 and TRBJ1-5 provide the parts outside the CDR3, is DVKVTQSSRYLVKRTGEKVFLECVQDMDHENMFWYRQDPGLGLRLIYFSYDVKMKEKGDIPEGYSVSREKKERFSLILESASTNQTSMYLCASSLNAGQPNQPQHFGDGTRLSIL.

This sequence joins TRBV12-3 or TRBV12-4 and TRBJ2-7, with a weak D call TRBD1 (6 bases). The CDR3 runs to 13 residues. V dropped 4 bases and J dropped 3 bases, with 10 bases sitting between them. As DNA, the CDR3 is TGTGCCAGCAGTTCGGACAGCTTCTACGAGCAGTACTTC. Its protein is CASSSDSFYEQYF.

This clonotype has more than one count but fewer than ten. The V gene is TRBV10-3, the J gene TRBJ1-1, with 11 bases identical to TRBD1. CDR1 is ENHRY, CDR2 SYGVKD, per germline. CDR3 length equals 15 residues. The ends lost 2 bases at V and 4 bases at J; junction bases unmatched: 3. The CDR3 bases are TGTGCCATCAGTGAGGGACAGGGGGCTGCCACTGAAGCTTTCTTT. This encodes CAISEGQGAATEAFF.

The J gene is TRBJ2-1, the V gene TRBV5-1; 11 bases are shared with TRBD2. This CDR3 contains 15 residues. Looked up from germline, CDR1 is SGHRS and CDR2 is YFSETQ. J was trimmed by 6 bases and V by 2 bases; bases with no gene match: 4. CDR3 protein: CASSLLAGEGNEQFF. The CDR3, as DNA: TGCGCCAGCAGCTTACTAGCGGGAGAGGGCAATGAGCAGTTCTTC.

The CDR3 region is CASSHTGYEQFF. The CDR3, as DNA: TGTGCCAGCAGCCACACTGGGTATGAGCAGTTCTTC. The rearrangement links TRBV5-6 to TRBJ2-1; D is ambiguous. The germline CDR1 and CDR2 sequences are SGHDT and YYEEEE. Trimming took 4 bases from V and 8 from J, leaving 10 bases between them. CDR3 length equals 12 residues.

V usage is TRBV5-1 and J usage is TRBJ2-3; the D call may be TRBD1 or TRBD2 (5 bases each). V was shortened by 2 bases and J by 4 bases, with 20 bases between the two germline ends. The germline V gene encodes CDR1 SGHRS and CDR2 YFSETQ. There are 17 residues in the CDR3. Here the CDR3 reads CASSFLGADSAADTQYF. CDR3 in DNA: TGCGCCAGCAGCTTCCTTGGGGCGGACTCCGCGGCAGATACGCAGTATTTT. The variable domain in full, with the rest retrieved from reference TRBV5-1 and TRBJ2-3, is KAGVTQTPRYLIKTRGQQVTLSCSPISGHRSVSWYQQTPGQGLQFLFEYFSETQRNKGNFPGRFSGRQFSNSRSEMNVSTLELGDSALYLCASSFLGADSAADTQYFGPGTRLTVL.

The rearrangement joins TRBV20-1 to TRBJ1-5, with D perhaps matching TRBD1 (5 bases). Looked up from germline, CDR1 is DFQATT and CDR2 is SNEGSKA (reference sequence). The CDR3 length is 13 residues. The V end lost 3 bases, the J end lost 7 bases, and 13 bases lay between the germline ends. The DNA for the CDR3 is TGCAGTGCTAGTGTCGGTGGGGACCAGCCCCAGCATTTT. Translation: CSASVGGDQPQHF.

The chain carries TRBV12-3 or TRBV12-4 and TRBJ2-5; D gene ambiguous. V lost 3 bases, J lost 2 bases, and 7 bases lay in between. This CDR3 is 13 amino acids long. This chain's CDR3 is CASSLLIQETQYF. The CDR3 DNA reads TGTGCCAGCAGTTTGTTGATTCAAGAGACCCAGTACTTC.

This chain connects TRBV5-1 to TRBJ2-2; D gene unclear. The CDR3 runs to 12 residues. From germline, CDR1 is SGHRS and CDR2 YFSETQ. V was trimmed by 6 bases and J by 6 bases, leaving 9 bases between them. CDR3 protein: CASIGVSGELFF. In DNA form, the CDR3 reads TGCGCCAGCATCGGTGTCTCCGGGGAGCTGTTTTTT.

This chain joins TRBV12-3 or TRBV12-4 and TRBJ2-4; 7 bases are a match to TRBD2. J gave up 6 bases and V 3 bases, and 11 bases lay outside the gene matches. The CDR3 runs to 16 residues. CDR3 amino acids: CASSFRSGIERNIQYF. CDR3 bases: TGTGCCAGCAGTTTCCGGAGCGGGATTGAAAGAAACATTCAGTACTTC.

This sequence joins TRBV4-1 and TRBJ1-3, with D uncertain. CDR1 is MGHRA and CDR2 is YSYEKL in the germline V gene. V was trimmed by 7 bases and J by 0 bases, leaving 19 bases between them. The CDR3 consists of 17 residues. CDR3 protein: CASKLRHEPSSGNTIYF. CDR3 bases: TGCGCCAGCAAACTACGACATGAGCCTAGCTCTGGAAACACCATATATTTT.

This clonotype was recorded only once. This chain connects TRBV10-2 to TRBJ2-1; 10 nucleotides agree with TRBD2. The length of the CDR3 is 19 residues. The J segment lost 8 bases and the V segment lost 7 bases, leaving 23 bases of the junction unmatched. Germline V gene data show CDR1 as WSHSY and CDR2 as SAAADI. Written as DNA, the CDR3 is TGCGCCAGCAAGAGGGCCTCGGGACAGAAAGCGGGGGGGCTGGATGAGCAGTTCTTC. It specifies CASKRASGQKAGGLDEQFF.

This chain connects TRBV28 to TRBJ2-3; D is unclear. From germline, CDR1 is MDHEN and CDR2 SYDVKM. This CDR3 has 13 amino acids. Trimming stripped 6 bases from V and 7 bases from J, with 14 bases between. In nucleotides, the CDR3 is TGTGCCAGCAGGCTGGCCTTTACATATACGCAGTATTTT. Translating it yields CASRLAFTYTQYF.

This clonotype turned up a few times. V gene TRBV28 combines with J gene TRBJ2-1; a weak D match, TRBD2 (5 bases). This CDR3 is 15 amino acids long. Germline CDR1 reads MDHEN; CDR2 reads SYDVKM. V lost 5 bases and J lost 3, with 14 bases in between. CDR3 in DNA: TGTGCCAGCAGTGGACGGACTCCTGTCTACAATGAGCAGTTCTTC. As protein: CASSGRTPVYNEQFF.

The rearrangement links TRBV7-3 to TRBJ2-1; the D call may be TRBD1 or TRBD2 (5 bases each). V was shortened by 1 base and J by 0 bases, with 7 bases between the two germline ends. Germline CDR1 SGHTA, CDR2 FQGTGA. CDR3 length: 15 amino acids. The CDR3 DNA reads as TGTGCCAGCAGCTTAAAGGGGAGCTCCTACAATGAGCAGTTCTTC. It yields the protein CASSLKGSSYNEQFF. Supplemented by reference TRBV7-3 and TRBJ2-1, the full variable domain reads GAGVSQTPSNKVTEKGKYVELRCDPISGHTALYWYRQSLGQGPEFLIYFQGTGAADDSGLPNDRFFAVRPEGSVSTLKIQRTERGDSAVYLCASSLKGSSYNEQFFGPGTRLTVL.

The V gene is TRBV20-1, the J gene TRBJ2-1; D is undetermined. The CDR3 is made up of 12 amino acids. V was shortened by 1 base and J by 6 bases, with 7 bases between the two germline ends. The germline V gene has CDR1 DFQATT and CDR2 SNEGSKA (reference sequence). The CDR3 sequence is CSARGVSNEQFF. For the CDR3, the DNA is TGCAGTGCTAGAGGAGTCAGCAATGAGCAGTTCTTC.